This TCR beta chain came from a study of control samples from healthy donors and cancer patients. The assay was immunoSEQ multiplex PCR, and TCRdb's table has in-frame clones only and misses some. The data show some 96,000 clones, 80% to 95% seen once. This clone was seen just once. V lost 4 bases and J lost 7, with 20 bases in between. The germline V gene encodes CDR1 SEHNR and CDR2 FQNEAQ (reference sequence). The CDR3 is 16 amino acids. Specimen: blood. This chain links TRBV7-9 with TRBJ2-1, with unresolved D. This TCR derives from a man between 18 and 29 years old in good health. The CDR3 sequence is CASSSPEPVLRNEQFF. Here the CDR3 DNA reads TGTGCCAGCAGCTCCCCGGAACCCGTGCTGAGGAATGAGCAGTTCTTC.